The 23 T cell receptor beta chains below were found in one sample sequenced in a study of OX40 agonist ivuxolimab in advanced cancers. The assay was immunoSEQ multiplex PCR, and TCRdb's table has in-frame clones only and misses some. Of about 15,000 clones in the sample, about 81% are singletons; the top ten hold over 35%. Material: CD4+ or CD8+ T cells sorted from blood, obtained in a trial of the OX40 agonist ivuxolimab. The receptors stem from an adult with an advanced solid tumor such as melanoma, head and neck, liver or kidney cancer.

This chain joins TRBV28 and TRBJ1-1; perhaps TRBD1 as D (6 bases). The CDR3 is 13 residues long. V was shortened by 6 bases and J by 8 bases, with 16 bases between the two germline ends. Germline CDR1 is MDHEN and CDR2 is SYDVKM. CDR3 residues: CASRPTGYPEAFF. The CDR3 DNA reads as TGTGCCAGCAGACCTACAGGGTACCCCGAAGCTTTCTTT.

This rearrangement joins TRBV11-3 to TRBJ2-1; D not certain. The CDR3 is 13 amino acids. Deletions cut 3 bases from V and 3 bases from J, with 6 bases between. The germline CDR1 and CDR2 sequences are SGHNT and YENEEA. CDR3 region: CASSFFGYNEQFF. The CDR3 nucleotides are TGTGCCAGCAGCTTTTTCGGCTACAATGAGCAGTTCTTC.

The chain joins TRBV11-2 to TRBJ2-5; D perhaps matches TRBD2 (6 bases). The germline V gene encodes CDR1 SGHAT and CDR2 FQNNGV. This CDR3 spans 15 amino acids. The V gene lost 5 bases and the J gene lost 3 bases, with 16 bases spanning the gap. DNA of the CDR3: TGTGCCAGCAGCCCAATCCGGGACTCAAAAGAGACCCAGTACTTC. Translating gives CASSPIRDSKETQYF.

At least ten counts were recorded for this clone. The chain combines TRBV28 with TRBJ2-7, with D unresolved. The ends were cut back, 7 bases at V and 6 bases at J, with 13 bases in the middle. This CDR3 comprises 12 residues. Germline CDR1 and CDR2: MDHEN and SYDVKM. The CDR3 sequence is CASTPGGLEQYF. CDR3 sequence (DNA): TGTGCCAGCACCCCAGGTGGGCTCGAGCAGTACTTC.

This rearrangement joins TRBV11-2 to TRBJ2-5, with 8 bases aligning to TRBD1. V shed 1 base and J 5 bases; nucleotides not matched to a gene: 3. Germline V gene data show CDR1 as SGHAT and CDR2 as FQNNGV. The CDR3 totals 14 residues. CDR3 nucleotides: TGTGCCAGCAGCTTAGCAGGGGGCGTTGAGACCCAGTACTTC. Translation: CASSLAGGVETQYF. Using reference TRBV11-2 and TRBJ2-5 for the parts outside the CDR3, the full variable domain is EAGVAQSPRYKIIEKRQSVAFWCNPISGHATLYWYQQILGQGPKLLIQFQNNGVVDDSQLPKDRFSAERLKGVDSTLKIQPAKLEDSAVYLCASSLAGGVETQYFGPGTRLLVL.

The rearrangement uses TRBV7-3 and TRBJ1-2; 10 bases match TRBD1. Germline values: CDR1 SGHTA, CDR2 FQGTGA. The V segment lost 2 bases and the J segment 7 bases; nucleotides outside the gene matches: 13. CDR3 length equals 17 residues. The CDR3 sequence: CASSLYDRGRGIPGYTF. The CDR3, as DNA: TGTGCCAGCAGCTTATATGACAGGGGGCGCGGGATTCCTGGCTACACCTTC. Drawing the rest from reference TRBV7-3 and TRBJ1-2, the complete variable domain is GAGVSQTPSNKVTEKGKYVELRCDPISGHTALYWYRQSLGQGPEFLIYFQGTGAADDSGLPNDRFFAVRPEGSVSTLKIQRTERGDSAVYLCASSLYDRGRGIPGYTFGSGTRLTVV.

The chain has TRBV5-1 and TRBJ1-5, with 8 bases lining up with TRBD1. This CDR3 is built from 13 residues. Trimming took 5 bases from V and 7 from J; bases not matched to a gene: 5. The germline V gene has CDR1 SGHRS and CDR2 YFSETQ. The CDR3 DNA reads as TGCGCCAGCAGTCGGACAGGGTCACAGCCCCAGCATTTT. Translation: CASSRTGSQPQHF.

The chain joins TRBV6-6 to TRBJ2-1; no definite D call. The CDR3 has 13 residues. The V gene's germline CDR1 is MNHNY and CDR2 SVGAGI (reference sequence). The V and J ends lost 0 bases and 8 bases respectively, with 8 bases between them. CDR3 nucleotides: TGTGCCAGCAGTTACTCGGGAACAGATGAGCAGTTCTTC. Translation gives CASSYSGTDEQFF.

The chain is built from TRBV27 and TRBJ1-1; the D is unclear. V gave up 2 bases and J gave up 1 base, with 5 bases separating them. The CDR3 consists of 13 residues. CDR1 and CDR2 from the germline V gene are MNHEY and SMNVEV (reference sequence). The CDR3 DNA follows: TGTGCCAGCAGTTTAGGAAGGAACACTGAAGCTTTCTTT. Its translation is CASSLGRNTEAFF.

In nucleotides, the CDR3 is TGTGCCAGCAGTCCCCGGGCAAATCCAGATACGCAGTATTTT. It is translated as CASSPRANPDTQYF. The rearrangement joins TRBV6-4 to TRBJ2-3; D is unclear. V was clipped by 5 bases and J by 4 bases, with 13 bases between them. The CDR3 runs 14 residues. Per the germline V gene, CDR1 is MRHNA and CDR2 is SNTAGT.

The CDR3 here is CASSARLAGITDTQYF. The DNA for the CDR3 is TGCGCCAGCAGTGCACGACTAGCGGGCATCACAGATACGCAGTATTTT. This sequence joins TRBV10-1 and TRBJ2-3, with 10 bases aligning to TRBD2. V lost 4 bases to trimming and J lost 2 bases; unmatched junction nucleotides: 6. Looked up from germline, CDR1 is WNHNN and CDR2 is SYGVQD (reference sequence). There are 16 residues in the CDR3.

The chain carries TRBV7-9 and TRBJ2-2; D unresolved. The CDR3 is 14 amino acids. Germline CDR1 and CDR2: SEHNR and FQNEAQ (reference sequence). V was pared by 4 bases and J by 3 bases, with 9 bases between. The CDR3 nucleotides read TGTGCCAGCAGCTCATCACTTTACACCGGGGAGCTGTTTTTT. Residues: CASSSSLYTGELFF.

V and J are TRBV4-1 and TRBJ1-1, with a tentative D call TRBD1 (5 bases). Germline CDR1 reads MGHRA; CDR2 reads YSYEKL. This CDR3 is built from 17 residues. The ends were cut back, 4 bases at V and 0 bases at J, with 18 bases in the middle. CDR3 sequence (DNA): TGCGCCAGCAGCCCACAAGGACCGGGACGGATGAACACTGAAGCTTTCTTT. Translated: CASSPQGPGRMNTEAFF.

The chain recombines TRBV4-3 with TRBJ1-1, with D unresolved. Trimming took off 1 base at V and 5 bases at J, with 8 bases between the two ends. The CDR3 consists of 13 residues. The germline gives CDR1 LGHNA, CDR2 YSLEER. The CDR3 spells CASSQGERTEAFF. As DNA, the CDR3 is TGCGCCAGCAGCCAAGGGGAGAGGACTGAAGCTTTCTTT.

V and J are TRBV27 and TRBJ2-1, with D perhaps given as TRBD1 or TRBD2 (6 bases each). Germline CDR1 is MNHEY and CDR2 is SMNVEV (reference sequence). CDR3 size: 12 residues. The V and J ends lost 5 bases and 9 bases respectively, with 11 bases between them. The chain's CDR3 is CASSIRGGEQFF. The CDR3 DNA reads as TGTGCCAGCAGTATCAGGGGAGGTGAGCAGTTCTTC.

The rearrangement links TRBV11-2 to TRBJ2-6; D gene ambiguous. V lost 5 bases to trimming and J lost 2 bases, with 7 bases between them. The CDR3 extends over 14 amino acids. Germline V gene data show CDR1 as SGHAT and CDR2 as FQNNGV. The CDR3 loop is CASSGEAGANVLTF. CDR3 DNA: TGTGCCAGCAGCGGGGAAGCTGGGGCCAACGTCCTGACTTTC.

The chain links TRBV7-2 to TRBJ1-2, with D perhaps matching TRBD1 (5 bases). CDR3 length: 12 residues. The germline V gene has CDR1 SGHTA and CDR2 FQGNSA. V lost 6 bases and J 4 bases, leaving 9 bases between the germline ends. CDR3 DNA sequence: TGTGCCAGCAGGACAGCCCTCTATGGCTACACCTTC. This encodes CASRTALYGYTF.

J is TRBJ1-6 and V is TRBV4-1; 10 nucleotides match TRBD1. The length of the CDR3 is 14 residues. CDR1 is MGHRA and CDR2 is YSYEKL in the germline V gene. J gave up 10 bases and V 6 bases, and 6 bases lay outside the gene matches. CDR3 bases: TGCGCCAGCAGTCCGGACAGGGGGGAATCACCCCTCCACTTT. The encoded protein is CASSPDRGESPLHF.

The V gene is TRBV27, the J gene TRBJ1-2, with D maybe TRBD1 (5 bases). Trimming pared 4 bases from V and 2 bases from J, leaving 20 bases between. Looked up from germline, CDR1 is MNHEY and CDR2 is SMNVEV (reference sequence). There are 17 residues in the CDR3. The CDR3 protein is CASSSFVLAGINYGYTF. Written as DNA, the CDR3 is TGTGCCAGCAGTTCCTTTGTATTGGCAGGGATAAACTATGGCTACACCTTC.

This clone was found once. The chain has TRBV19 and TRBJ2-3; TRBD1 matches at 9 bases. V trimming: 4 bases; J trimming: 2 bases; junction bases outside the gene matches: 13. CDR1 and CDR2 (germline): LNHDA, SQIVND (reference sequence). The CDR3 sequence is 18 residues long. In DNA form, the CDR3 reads TGTGCCAGTAGTAACCAACAGGGGGCGCGATCCCCCACAGATACGCAGTATTTT. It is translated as CASSNQQGARSPTDTQYF.

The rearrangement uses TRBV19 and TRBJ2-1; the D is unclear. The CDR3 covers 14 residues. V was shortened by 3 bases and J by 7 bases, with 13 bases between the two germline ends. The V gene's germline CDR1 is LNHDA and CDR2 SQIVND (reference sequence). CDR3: CASSIVASRNEQFF. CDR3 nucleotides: TGTGCCAGTAGTATCGTCGCGTCGCGGAATGAGCAGTTCTTC.

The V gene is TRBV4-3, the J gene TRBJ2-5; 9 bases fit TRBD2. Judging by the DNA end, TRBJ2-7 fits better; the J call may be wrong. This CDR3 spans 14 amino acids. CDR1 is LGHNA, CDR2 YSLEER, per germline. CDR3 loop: CASSQVAGEYEQYF. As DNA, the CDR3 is TGCGCCAGCAGCCAAGTAGCGGGAGAGTACGAGCAGTACTTC.

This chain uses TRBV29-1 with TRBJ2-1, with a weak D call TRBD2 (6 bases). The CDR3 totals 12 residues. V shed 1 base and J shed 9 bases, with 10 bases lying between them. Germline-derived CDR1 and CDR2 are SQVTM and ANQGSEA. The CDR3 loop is CSVEVGAGEQFF. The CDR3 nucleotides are TGCAGCGTTGAAGTGGGAGCGGGTGAGCAGTTCTTC.